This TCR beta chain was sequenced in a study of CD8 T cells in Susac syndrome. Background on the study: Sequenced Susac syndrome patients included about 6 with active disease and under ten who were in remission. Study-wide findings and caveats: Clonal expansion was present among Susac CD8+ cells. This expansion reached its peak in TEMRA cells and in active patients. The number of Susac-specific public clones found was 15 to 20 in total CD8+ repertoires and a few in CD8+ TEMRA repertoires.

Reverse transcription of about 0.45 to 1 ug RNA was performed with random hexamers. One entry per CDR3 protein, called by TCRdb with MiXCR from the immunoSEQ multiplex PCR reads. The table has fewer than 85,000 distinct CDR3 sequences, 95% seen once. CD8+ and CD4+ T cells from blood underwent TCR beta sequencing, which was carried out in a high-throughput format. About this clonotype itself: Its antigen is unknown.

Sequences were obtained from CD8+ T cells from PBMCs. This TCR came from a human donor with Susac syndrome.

CDR3: CASSLFEGTEAFF. The CDR3 nucleotides are TGTGCCAGTAGTCTGTTTGAAGGGACTGAAGCTTTCTTT. V and J are TRBV19 and TRBJ1-1; D remains unclear. V was clipped by 5 bases and J by 5 bases, with 12 bases between them. The CDR3 has 13 amino acids. The V gene's germline CDR1 is LNHDA and CDR2 SQIVND (reference sequence).